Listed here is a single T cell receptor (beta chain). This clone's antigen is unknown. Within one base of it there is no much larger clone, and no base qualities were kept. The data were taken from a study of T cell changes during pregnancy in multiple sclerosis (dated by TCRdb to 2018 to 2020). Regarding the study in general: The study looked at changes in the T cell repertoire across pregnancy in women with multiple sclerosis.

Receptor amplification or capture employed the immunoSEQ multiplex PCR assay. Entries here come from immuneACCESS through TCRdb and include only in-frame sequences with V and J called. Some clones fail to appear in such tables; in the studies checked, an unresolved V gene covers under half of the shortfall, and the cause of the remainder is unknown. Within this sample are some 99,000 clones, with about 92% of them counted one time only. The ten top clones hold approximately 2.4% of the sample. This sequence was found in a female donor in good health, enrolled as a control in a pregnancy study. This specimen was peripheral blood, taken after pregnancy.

DNA sequence: TGTGCCAGCAGCTTAGCGCCAGGGGCGAAAGTGGGAGCCAAAAACATTCAGTACTTC. Its translation reads: CASSLAPGAKVGAKNIQYF. The chain is encoded by TRBV7-8 joined to TRBJ2-4; the D region possibly corresponds to TRBD1 (6 bases align). Trimming removed 0 bases from V and 0 bases from J, leaving 18 bases between the germline ends. From a lookup of the germline V gene, CDR1 and CDR2 are SGHVS and FQNEAQ. The CDR3 spans 19 residues, from the cysteine through the phenylalanine. Only the CDR3 part of the read is kept: 57 bases, read in frame from the first base.